This T cell receptor beta chain was recorded in a study of beta chain features in type 1 diabetes. The germline gives CDR1 SGHRS, CDR2 YFSETQ. CDR3 length: 16 amino acids. The J segment lost 7 bases and the V segment lost 2 bases, leaving 14 bases of the junction unmatched. In its sample, this clone was seen a few times. The entirety of the isolated RNA underwent reverse transcription, so expressed TCRB transcripts were sequenced. Generated by immunoSEQ multiplex PCR, the TCRdb table keeps only in-frame clones and is missing some. The sample has roughly 230,000 clones; 9.6% are singletons. V and J are TRBV5-1 and TRBJ2-7, with 8 bases aligning to TRBD2. The sequence was obtained from a young woman in good health. Material: naive CD4+ T cells from blood. The CDR3: CASSFDSGDWPWEQYF. In DNA, the CDR3 is TGCGCCAGCAGCTTTGATAGCGGGGATTGGCCTTGGGAGCAGTACTTC.